This TCR beta chain was obtained from a study of blood T cell repertoires in COVID-19 (TCRdb year 2020). At the level of the whole study: Samples from collaborators originated in the United States, Italy and Spain and spanned both the acute and convalescent phases of COVID-19. Deeply sampled blood TCRbeta repertoires from subjects exposed to, actively infected with, or recovered from COVID-19 were included in the dataset. Samples came from the ongoing ImmuneRACE study (first 160 participants) plus 1,254 subjects from 6 global collaborators. The prospective study material was composed of cDNA or gDNA derived from T cells, B-cell-depleted T cells, or PBMCs. Where available, HLA class I and class II types were taken from metadata supplied by the sample provider and were not determined by assay-based typing. Sample metadata almost always included a de-identified subject ID, COVID-19 status, age in years and sex. The repertoires were released in a freely available public database intended as a resource for research on the immune response to SARS-CoV-2.

General conclusions and limits of the study: How much clinical and demographic metadata was included differed by source and by participant, and the metadata was provided uncurated.

As to this clone: There is no known antigen for this receptor. No much larger clonotype is one base removed from it; base qualities were not supplied.

CDR1 and CDR2, per the germline V gene, are MNHEY and SVGAGI. Trimming leaves V shorter by 0 bases and J shorter by 4 bases, with the junction holding 4 bases beyond the gene matches. Reading from cysteine to phenylalanine, the CDR3 counts 15 amino acids. Just CDR3 DNA is preserved here, 45 bases in frame from base 1. Each collaborating institution followed its own protocols to collect whole blood in K2EDTA tubes. For TCRbeta analysis, collaborators shipped samples in one of three forms: frozen whole blood, isolated PBMCs, or DNA extracted from either of those sample types. TCRbeta CDR3 regions were amplified from genomic DNA using the immunoSEQ Assay, a bias-controlled multiplex PCR. The original methods were these. Within the assay, amplification of reference gene primers was used to estimate how many nucleated cells each sample contained. To quantify the absolute abundance of each unique TCRbeta CDR3 rearrangement, sequence reads were collapsed and filtered. For each sample, productive Simpson clonality was calculated by taking the square root of Simpson's diversity index across productive rearrangements. In TCRdb, the immuneACCESS table is reduced to in-frame sequences with V and J assigned. These tables do not hold every clone; where another copy was compared, an unresolved V gene accounts for under half, and the others remain unexplained. The DNA gave D and trimming, while V, J and clone size come from that table. In all, the sample holds tens of thousands of clones, and about 90% of those were seen once. 12% of the sample is taken by the ten largest.

The receptor comes from a man between 65 and 85 years old with acute or convalescent COVID-19. Sample: peripheral blood. The receptor chain draws on TRBV6-5 and TRBJ2-7, and 9 bases in between align with TRBD1. The CDR3 region reads CASSYSGQGNYEQYF. At the DNA level, the sequence is TGTGCCAGCAGTTACTCGGGACAGGGAAATTACGAGCAGTACTTC.